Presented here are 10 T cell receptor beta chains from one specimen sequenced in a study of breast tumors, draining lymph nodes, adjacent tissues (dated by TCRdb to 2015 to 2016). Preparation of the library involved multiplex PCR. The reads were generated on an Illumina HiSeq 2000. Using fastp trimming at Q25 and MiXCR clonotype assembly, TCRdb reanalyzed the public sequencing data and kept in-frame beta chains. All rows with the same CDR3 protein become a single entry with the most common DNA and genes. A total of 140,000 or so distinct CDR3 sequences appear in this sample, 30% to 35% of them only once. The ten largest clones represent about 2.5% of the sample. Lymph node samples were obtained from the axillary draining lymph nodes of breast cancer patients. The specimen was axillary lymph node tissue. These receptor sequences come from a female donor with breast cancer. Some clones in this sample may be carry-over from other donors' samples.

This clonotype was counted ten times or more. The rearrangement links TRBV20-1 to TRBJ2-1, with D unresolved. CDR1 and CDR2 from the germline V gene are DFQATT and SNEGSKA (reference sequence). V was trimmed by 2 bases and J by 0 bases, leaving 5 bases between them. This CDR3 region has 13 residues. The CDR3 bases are TGCAGTGCTAGAACGAGCTCCTACAATGAGCAGTTCTTC. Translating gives CSARTSSYNEQFF.

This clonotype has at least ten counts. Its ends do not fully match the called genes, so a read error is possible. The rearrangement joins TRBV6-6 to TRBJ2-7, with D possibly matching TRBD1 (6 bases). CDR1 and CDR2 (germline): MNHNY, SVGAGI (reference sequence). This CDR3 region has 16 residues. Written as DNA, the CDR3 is TGTGCCAGCAGTCACTCGAGGGGGACAAGCTCCTACGAGCAGTACTTC. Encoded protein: CASSHSRGTSSYEQYF.

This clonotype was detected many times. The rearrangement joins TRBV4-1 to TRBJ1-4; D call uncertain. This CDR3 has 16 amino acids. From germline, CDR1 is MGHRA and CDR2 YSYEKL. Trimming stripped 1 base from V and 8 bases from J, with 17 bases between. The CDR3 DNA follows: TGCGCCAGCAGCCAAGTCGGCCTCACCCGTTACGAAAAACTGTTTTTT. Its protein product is CASSQVGLTRYEKLFF.

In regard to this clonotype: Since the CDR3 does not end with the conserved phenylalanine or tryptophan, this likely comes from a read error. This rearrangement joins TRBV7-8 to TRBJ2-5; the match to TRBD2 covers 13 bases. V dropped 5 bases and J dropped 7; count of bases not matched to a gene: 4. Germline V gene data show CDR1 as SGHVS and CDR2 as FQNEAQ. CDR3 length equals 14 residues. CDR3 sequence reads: CASSRLAGGGTQYV. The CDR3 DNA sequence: TGTGCCAGCAGCCGACTAGCGGGGGGTGGGACCCAGTACGTC.

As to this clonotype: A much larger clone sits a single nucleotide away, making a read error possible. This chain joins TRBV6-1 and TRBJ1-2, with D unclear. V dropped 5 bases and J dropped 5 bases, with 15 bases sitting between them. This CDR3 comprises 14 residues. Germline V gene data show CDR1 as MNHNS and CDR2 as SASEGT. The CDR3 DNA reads TGTGCCAGCAGTCAAGGAGGAGGGAGGTATGGCTACACCTTC. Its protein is CASSQGGGRYGYTF.

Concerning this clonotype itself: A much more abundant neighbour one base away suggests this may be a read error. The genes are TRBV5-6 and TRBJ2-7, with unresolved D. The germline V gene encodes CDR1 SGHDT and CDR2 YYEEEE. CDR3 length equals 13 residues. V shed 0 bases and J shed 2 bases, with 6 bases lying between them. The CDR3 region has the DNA TGTGCCAGCAGCTTGGCCCAAACCTACGAGCAGTACGTC. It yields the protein CASSLAQTYEQYV.

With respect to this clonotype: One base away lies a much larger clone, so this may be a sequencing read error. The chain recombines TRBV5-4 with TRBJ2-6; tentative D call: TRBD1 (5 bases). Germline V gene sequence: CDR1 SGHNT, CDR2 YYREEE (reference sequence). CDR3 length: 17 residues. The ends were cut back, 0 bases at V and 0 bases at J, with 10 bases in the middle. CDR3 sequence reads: CASSLGGTISGANVLTF. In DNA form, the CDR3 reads TGTGCCAGCAGCTTGGGGGGCACTATCTCTGGGGCCAACGTCCTGACTTTC.

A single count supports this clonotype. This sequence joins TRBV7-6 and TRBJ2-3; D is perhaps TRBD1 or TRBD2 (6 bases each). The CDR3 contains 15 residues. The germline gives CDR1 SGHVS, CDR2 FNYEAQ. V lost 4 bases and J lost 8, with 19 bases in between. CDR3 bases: TGTGCCAGCAGCTATAGCGGAGGGGGGCTCGTTACGCAGTATTTT. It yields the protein CASSYSGGGLVTQYF.

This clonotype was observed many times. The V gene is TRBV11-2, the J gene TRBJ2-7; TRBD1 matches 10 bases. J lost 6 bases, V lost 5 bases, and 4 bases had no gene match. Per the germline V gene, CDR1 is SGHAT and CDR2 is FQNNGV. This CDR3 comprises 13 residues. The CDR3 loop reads CASSPRDRGEQYV. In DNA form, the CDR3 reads TGTGCCAGCAGCCCCCGGGACAGGGGCGAGCAGTACGTC.

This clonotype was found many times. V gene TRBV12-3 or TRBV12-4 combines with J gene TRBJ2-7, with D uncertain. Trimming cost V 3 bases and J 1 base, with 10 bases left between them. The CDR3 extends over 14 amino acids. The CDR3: CASSFSQVSYEQYF. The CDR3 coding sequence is TGTGCCAGCAGTTTTTCGCAGGTGTCCTACGAGCAGTACTTC.